This T cell receptor (beta chain) derives from a study of shared clonotypes between healthy human individuals. Naive CD8 cells comprised CD45RO-negative, CCR7-positively selected cells, excluding terminally differentiated effector memory CD45RA+ cells. In the study's own analysis: Because ImmunoSEQ provided only junction sequences with no quality scores, the filtering differed. Assay: immunoSEQ multiplex PCR; the TCRdb copy retains only in-frame clones and omits some. V, J and clone size are taken as reported in that table, and D and trimming were inferred from the DNA itself. The repertoire includes approximately 1.9 million clones, 80% to 95% of them detected once, and approximately 1.7% sits in the top ten. Germline CDR1 reads MNHEY; CDR2 reads SMNVEV (reference sequence). The CDR3 loop spans 18 amino acids. Unmatched junction bases numbered 10, after V lost 2 bases and J lost 0 bases.

The V call is TRBV27, the J call TRBJ2-7; 10 positions match TRBD2. Sequenced sample: naive CD8+ T cells from PBMCs. This clonotype was obtained from a man younger than 35 in good health. Some clones in this sample may be carry-over from other donors' samples. This CDR3 reads CASSLPSHTSGNSYEQYF. CDR3 in DNA: TGTGCCAGCAGTTTACCCTCGCATACTAGCGGGAACTCCTACGAGCAGTACTTC.